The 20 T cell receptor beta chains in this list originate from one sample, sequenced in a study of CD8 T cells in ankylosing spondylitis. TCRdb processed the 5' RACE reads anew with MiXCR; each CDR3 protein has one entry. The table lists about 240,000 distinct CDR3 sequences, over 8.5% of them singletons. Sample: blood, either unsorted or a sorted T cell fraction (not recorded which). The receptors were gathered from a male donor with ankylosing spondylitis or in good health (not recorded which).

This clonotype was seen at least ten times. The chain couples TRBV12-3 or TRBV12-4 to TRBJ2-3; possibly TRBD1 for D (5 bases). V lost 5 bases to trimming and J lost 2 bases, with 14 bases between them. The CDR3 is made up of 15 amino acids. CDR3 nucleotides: TGTGCCAGCAGTACCGAAGGGGCTTACACAGATACGCAGTATTTT. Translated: CASSTEGAYTDTQYF.

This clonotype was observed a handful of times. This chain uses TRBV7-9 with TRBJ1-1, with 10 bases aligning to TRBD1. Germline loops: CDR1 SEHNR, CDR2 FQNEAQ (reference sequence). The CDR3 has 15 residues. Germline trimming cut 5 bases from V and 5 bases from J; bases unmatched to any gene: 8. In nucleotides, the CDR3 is TGTGCCAGCAGCACCACAGACAGGGGGCCTACTGAAGCTTTCTTT. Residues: CASSTTDRGPTEAFF.

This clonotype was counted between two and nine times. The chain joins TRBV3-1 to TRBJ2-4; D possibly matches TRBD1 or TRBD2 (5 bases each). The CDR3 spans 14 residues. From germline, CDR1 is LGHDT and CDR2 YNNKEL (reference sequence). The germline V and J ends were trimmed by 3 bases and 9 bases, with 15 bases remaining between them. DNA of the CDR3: TGTGCCAGCAGCCAGGGCAGGGACCTGAGCATTCAGTACTTC. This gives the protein CASSQGRDLSIQYF.

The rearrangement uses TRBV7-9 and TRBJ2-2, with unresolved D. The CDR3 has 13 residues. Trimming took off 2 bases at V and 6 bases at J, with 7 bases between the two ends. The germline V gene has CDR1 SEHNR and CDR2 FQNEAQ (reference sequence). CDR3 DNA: TGTGCCAGCAGCTTATTGGTGTCCGGGGAGCTGTTTTTT. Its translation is CASSLLVSGELFF.

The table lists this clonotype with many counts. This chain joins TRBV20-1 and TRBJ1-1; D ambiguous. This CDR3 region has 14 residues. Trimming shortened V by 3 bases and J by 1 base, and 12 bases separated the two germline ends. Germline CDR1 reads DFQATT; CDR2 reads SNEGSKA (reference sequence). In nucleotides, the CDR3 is TGCAGTGCTAGGGCGGCAGGCCAGAACACTGAAGCTTTCTTT. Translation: CSARAAGQNTEAFF.

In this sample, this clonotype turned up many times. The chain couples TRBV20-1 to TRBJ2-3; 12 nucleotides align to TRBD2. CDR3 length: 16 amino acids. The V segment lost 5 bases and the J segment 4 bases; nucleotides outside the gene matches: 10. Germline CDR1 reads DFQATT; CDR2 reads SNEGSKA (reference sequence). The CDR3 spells CSAHTLAGGPADTQYF. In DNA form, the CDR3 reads TGCAGTGCTCATACCCTAGCGGGAGGGCCAGCAGATACGCAGTATTTT.

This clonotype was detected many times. The DNA of the CDR3 is TGTGCCAGCAGACCTCGACTAGCGGGGGGGCGGGAGACCCAGTACTTC. Protein sequence: CASRPRLAGGRETQYF. The gene calls are TRBV7-8 and TRBJ2-5; 14 bases map to TRBD2. The CDR3 loop spans 16 amino acids. Germline V gene data show CDR1 as SGHVS and CDR2 as FQNEAQ. V was pared by 6 bases and J by 5 bases, with 8 bases of the junction left unmatched.

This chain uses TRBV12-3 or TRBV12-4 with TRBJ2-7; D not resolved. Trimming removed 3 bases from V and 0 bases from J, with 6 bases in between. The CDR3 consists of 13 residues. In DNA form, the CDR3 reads TGTGCCAGCAGTTTGATTAGCTCCTACGAGCAGTACTTC. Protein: CASSLISSYEQYF.

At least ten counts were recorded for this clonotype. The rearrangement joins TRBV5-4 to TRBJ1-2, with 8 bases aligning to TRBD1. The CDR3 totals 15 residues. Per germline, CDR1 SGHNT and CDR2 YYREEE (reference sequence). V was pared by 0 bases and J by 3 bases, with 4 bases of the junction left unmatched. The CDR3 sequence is CASSLATGVHYGYTF. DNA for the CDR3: TGTGCCAGCAGCTTGGCGACAGGGGTTCACTATGGCTACACCTTC.

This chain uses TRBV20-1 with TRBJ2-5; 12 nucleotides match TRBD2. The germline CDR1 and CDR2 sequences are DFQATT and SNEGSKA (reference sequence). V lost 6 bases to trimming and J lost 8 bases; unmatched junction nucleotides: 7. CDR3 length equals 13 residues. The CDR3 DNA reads TGCAGTGCCAGGACTAGCGGGAAGAGAACCCAGTACTTC. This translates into CSARTSGKRTQYF.

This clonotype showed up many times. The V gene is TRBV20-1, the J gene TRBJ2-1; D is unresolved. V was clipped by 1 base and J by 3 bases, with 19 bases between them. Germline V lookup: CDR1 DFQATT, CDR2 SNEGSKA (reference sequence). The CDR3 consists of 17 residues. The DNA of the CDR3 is TGCAGTGCTAGAGTAGACCGGAGAACAGCGCGCTACAATGAGCAGTTCTTC. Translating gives CSARVDRRTARYNEQFF.

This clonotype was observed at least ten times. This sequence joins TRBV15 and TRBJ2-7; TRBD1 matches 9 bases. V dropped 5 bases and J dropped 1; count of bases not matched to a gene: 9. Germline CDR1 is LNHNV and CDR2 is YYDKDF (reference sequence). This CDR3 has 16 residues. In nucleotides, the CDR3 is TGTGCCACCAGCCCACAGGGACAGGGCTTTTCCTACGAGCAGTACTTC. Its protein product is CATSPQGQGFSYEQYF. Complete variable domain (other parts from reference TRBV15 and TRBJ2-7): DAMVIQNPRYQVTQFGKPVTLSCSQTLNHNVMYWYQQKSSQAPKLLFHYYDKDFNNEADTPDNFQSRRPNTSFCFLDIRSPGLGDTAMYLCATSPQGQGFSYEQYFGPGTRLTVT.

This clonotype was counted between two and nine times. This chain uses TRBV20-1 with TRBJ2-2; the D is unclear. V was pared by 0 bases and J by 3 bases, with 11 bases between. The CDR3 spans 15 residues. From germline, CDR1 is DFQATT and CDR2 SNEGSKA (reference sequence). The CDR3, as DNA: TGCAGTGCTAGAGACCCCGAGCGCGACACCGGGGAGCTGTTTTTT. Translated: CSARDPERDTGELFF.

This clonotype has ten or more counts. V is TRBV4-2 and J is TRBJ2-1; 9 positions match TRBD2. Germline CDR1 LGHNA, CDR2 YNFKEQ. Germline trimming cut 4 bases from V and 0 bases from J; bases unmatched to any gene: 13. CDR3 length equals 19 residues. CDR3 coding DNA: TGTGCCAGCAGCCCATACGGGGGGCGGGGGGGACTCTCCTACAATGAGCAGTTCTTC. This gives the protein CASSPYGGRGGLSYNEQFF.

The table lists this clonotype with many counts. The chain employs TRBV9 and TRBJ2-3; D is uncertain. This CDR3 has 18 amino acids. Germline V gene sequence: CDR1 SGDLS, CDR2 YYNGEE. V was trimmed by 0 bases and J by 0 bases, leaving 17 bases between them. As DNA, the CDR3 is TGTGCCAGCAGCGTAGTTGCGGAAGCCAGGTGGAGCACAGATACGCAGTATTTT. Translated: CASSVVAEARWSTDTQYF.

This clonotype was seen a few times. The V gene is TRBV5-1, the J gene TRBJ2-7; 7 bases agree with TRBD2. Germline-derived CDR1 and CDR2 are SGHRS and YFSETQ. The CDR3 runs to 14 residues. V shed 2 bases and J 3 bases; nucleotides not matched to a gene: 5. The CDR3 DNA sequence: TGCGCCAGCAGCTTCAGCGGGACTCGCTACGAGCAGTACTTC. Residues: CASSFSGTRYEQYF.

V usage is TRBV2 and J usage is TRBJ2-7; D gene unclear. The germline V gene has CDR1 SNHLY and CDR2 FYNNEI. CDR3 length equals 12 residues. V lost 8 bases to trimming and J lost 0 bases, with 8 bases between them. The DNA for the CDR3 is TGTGCCAGCGGTTTGGCCTCCTACGAGCAGTACTTC. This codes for CASGLASYEQYF.

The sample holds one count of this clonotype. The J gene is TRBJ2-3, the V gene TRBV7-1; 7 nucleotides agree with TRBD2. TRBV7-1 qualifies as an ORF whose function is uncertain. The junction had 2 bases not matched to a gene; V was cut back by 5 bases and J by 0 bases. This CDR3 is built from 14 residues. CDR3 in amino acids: CASSIGGSTDTQYF. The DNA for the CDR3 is TGTGCCAGCAGCATCGGGGGGAGCACAGATACGCAGTATTTT.

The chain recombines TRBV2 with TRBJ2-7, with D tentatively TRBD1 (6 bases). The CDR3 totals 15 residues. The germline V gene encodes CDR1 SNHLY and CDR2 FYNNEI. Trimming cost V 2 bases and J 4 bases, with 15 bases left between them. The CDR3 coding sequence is TGTGCCAGCAGTGAATTGGGAACAGGGACGTACGAGCAGTACTTC. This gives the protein CASSELGTGTYEQYF. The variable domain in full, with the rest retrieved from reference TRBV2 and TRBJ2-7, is EPEVTQTPSHQVTQMGQEVILRCVPISNHLYFYWYRQILGQKVEFLVSFYNNEISEKSEIFDDQFSVERPDGSNFTLKIRSTKLEDSAMYFCASSELGTGTYEQYFGPGTRLTVT.

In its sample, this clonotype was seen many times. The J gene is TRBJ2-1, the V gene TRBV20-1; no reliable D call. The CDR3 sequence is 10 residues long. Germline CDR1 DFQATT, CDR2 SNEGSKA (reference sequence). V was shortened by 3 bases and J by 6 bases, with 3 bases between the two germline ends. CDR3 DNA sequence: TGCAGTGCTAGCTCCAATGAGCAGTTCTTC. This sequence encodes CSASSNEQFF.